This T cell receptor (beta chain) was recovered during a study of blood T cell repertoires in COVID-19. The wider study: COVID-19 samples, acute and convalescent, were from the United States, Italy and Spain.

Assay used: immunoSEQ multiplex PCR; TCRdb lists only in-frame clones, some missing. This table holds 110,000 or so clones, 70% to 80% found once. This CDR3 has 16 amino acids. Germline values: CDR1 LNHDA, CDR2 SQIVND (reference sequence). Trimming removed 0 bases at V and 1 base at J, with 12 bases between. What was sequenced was peripheral blood. The receptor's source is a man aged 50 to 59 with acute or convalescent COVID-19. This chain uses TRBV19 with TRBJ2-5, with D possibly being TRBD2 (5 bases). CDR3 nucleotide sequence: TGTGCCAGTAGTATAGAGGGCGGCGGGCTCCAAGAGACCCAGTACTTC. This gives the protein CASSIEGGGLQETQYF.